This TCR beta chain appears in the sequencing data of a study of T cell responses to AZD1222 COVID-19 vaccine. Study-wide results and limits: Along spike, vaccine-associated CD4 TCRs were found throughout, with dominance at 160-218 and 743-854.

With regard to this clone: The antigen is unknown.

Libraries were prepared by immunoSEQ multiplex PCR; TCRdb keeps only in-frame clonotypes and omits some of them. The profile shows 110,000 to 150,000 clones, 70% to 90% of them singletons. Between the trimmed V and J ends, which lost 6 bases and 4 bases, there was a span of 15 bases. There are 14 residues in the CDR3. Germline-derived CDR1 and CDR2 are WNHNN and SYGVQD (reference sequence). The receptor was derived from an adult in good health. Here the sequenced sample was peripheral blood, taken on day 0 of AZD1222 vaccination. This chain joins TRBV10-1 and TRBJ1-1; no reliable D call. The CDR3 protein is CASRVDKRGTEAFF. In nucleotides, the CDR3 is TGCGCCAGCAGAGTCGACAAGCGAGGCACTGAAGCTTTCTTT.